This T cell receptor (beta chain) emerged from a study of CD8 T cells in ankylosing spondylitis. Broader study findings: A TCR beta motif of 7 to 9 highly homologous variants seemed to mark ankylosing spondylitis blood.

The CDR3 consists of 12 residues. CDR1 is SEHNR and CDR2 is FQNEAQ in the germline V gene (reference sequence). Trimming cost V 5 bases and J 6 bases, with 7 bases left between them. TCRdb re-called the 5' RACE reads with MiXCR, one entry per CDR3 protein. The table has some 130,000 distinct CDR3 sequences, more than 15% seen once. This clonotype was detected a few times. What it binds is unknown. The receptor was isolated from a male donor with ankylosing spondylitis. The V call is TRBV7-9, the J call TRBJ2-2; the D gene is possibly TRBD1 (5 bases). What was sequenced was blood, either unsorted or a sorted T cell fraction (not recorded which). The CDR3 DNA follows: TGTGCCAGCAGCCCAGGGTCCGGGGAGCTGTTTTTT. It codes for CASSPGSGELFF.